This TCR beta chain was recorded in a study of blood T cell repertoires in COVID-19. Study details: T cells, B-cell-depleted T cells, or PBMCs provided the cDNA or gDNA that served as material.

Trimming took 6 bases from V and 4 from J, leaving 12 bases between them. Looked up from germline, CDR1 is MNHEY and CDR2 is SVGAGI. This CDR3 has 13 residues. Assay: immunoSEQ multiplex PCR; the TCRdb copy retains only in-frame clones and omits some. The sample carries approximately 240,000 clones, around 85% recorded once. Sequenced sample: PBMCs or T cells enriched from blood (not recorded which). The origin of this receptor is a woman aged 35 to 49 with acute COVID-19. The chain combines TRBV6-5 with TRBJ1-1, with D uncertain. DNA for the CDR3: TGTGCCAGCAGCTTCCCGGGAGCCACTGAAGCTTTCTTT. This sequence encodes CASSFPGATEAFF.